Each of the 32 T cell receptor beta chains below was sequenced from the same sample in a study of CD8 T cells in ankylosing spondylitis. Using its own MiXCR run on the 5' RACE reads, TCRdb lists one record per CDR3 protein. The sample comprises around 130,000 distinct CDR3 sequences, around 9.7% of which are singletons, and approximately 3.3% rests with the top ten. The sequenced material came from blood, either unsorted or a sorted T cell fraction (not recorded which). These receptor sequences come from a male donor with ankylosing spondylitis or in good health (not recorded which).

Ten or more counts support this clonotype. This sequence joins TRBV24-1 and TRBJ2-3; the D gene is possibly TRBD2 (6 bases). Germline V gives CDR1 KGHDR, CDR2 SFDVKD. V gave up 6 bases and J gave up 2 bases, with 11 bases separating them. The CDR3 is made up of 14 amino acids. The CDR3 DNA follows: TGTGCCACCAGTCGGCGGGGCCCCACAGATACGCAGTATTTT. Amino acids: CATSRRGPTDTQYF.

The chain combines TRBV20-1 with TRBJ1-5; D might be TRBD1 (6 bases). The germline V gene encodes CDR1 DFQATT and CDR2 SNEGSKA (reference sequence). The CDR3 sequence is 13 residues long. V dropped 5 bases and J dropped 3 bases, with 11 bases sitting between them. Written as DNA, the CDR3 is TGCAGTGCTGTAACAGGGTTCAATCAGCCCCAGCATTTT. Protein: CSAVTGFNQPQHF.

At least ten counts were recorded for this clonotype. The V and J genes are TRBV29-1 and TRBJ2-1; TRBD2 matches 8 bases. CDR3 size: 15 residues. Germline V gene data show CDR1 as SQVTM and CDR2 as ANQGSEA. J was trimmed by 12 bases and V by 2 bases; bases with no gene match: 15. The CDR3 loop is CSVEPAGVNNDAQFF. The CDR3 nucleotides are TGCAGCGTTGAACCAGCGGGAGTAAACAATGATGCGCAGTTCTTC.

To note about this clonotype: A much more abundant neighbour one base away suggests this may be a read error. This chain connects TRBV20-1 to TRBJ2-3; 13 bases map to TRBD2. CDR3 length: 17 amino acids. Germline-derived CDR1 and CDR2 are DFQATT and SNEGSKA (reference sequence). CDR3 DNA sequence: TGCTGTGCTAGAAAGGGGACTAGCGGGACCAGCACAGATACGCAGTATTTT. This encodes CCARKGTSGTSTDTQYF.

The chain links TRBV29-1 to TRBJ2-7; a possible D gene is TRBD1 (6 bases). This CDR3 has 14 residues. V was clipped by 4 bases and J by 0 bases, with 13 bases between them. Germline-derived CDR1 and CDR2 are SQVTM and ANQGSEA. CDR3 sequence reads: CSVVWPDSSYEQYF. The CDR3 coding sequence is TGCAGCGTTGTTTGGCCGGACAGCTCCTACGAGCAGTACTTC.

This clonotype has more than one count but fewer than ten. The chain links TRBV20-1 to TRBJ2-7; D is possibly TRBD2 (6 bases). There are 15 residues in the CDR3. Deletions cut 6 bases from V and 2 bases from J, with 20 bases between. Germline CDR1 DFQATT, CDR2 SNEGSKA (reference sequence). The CDR3 region is CSAPQLAYQTYEQYF. CDR3 DNA sequence: TGCAGTGCGCCCCAGCTAGCGTATCAAACCTACGAGCAGTACTTC.

This clonotype was recorded at least ten times. The CDR3 here is CSVGLAYNEQFF. The CDR3 nucleotides are TGCAGCGTTGGACTAGCCTACAATGAGCAGTTCTTC. The V and J genes are TRBV29-1 and TRBJ2-1; perhaps TRBD2 as D (6 bases). Germline V lookup: CDR1 SQVTM, CDR2 ANQGSEA. Trimming took 4 bases from V and 2 from J, leaving 6 bases between them. This CDR3 spans 12 amino acids.

This clonotype was counted ten times or more. This chain joins TRBV6-5 and TRBJ1-6, with D possibly TRBD1 on 5 matching bases. Looked up from germline, CDR1 is MNHEY and CDR2 is SVGAGI. This CDR3 region has 18 residues. The V gene lost 0 bases and the J gene lost 10 bases, with 22 bases spanning the gap. CDR3 region: CASSYSLPPPGTGSPLHF. The CDR3 coding sequence is TGTGCCAGCAGTTACTCCCTTCCGCCCCCGGGGACGGGATCACCCCTCCACTTT.

This clonotype came up many times. J is TRBJ1-3 and V is TRBV2, with unresolved D. Deletions cut 3 bases from V and 0 bases from J, with 9 bases between. Looked up from germline, CDR1 is SNHLY and CDR2 is FYNNEI. The CDR3 runs 15 residues. CDR3 sequence reads: CASSDGQHSGNTIYF. The CDR3, as DNA: TGTGCCAGCAGTGATGGGCAGCACTCTGGAAACACCATATATTTT. The whole variable domain, filled in from reference TRBV2 and TRBJ1-3, reads EPEVTQTPSHQVTQMGQEVILRCVPISNHLYFYWYRQILGQKVEFLVSFYNNEISEKSEIFDDQFSVERPDGSNFTLKIRSTKLEDSAMYFCASSDGQHSGNTIYFGEGSWLTVV.

This clonotype has ten or more counts. V is TRBV15 and J is TRBJ1-5; D call uncertain. The CDR3 is made up of 15 amino acids. Germline-derived CDR1 and CDR2 are LNHNV and YYDKDF (reference sequence). The V gene lost 0 bases and the J gene lost 7 bases, with 13 bases spanning the gap. Here the CDR3 DNA reads TGTGCCACCAGCAGAGAATTGGGAGAAGGGCAGCCCCAGCATTTT. It is translated as CATSRELGEGQPQHF.

This clonotype has only a few counts. The V and J genes are TRBV20-1 and TRBJ2-2; D remains ambiguous. CDR1 and CDR2 (germline): DFQATT, SNEGSKA (reference sequence). The CDR3 totals 12 residues. Trimming took off 0 bases at V and 4 bases at J, with 3 bases between the two ends. CDR3 loop: CSARDITGELFF. CDR3 nucleotides: TGCAGTGCTAGAGATATCACCGGGGAGCTGTTTTTT.

Ten or more counts support this clonotype. V and J are TRBV20-1 and TRBJ2-5, with TRBD1 identical over 7 bases. The CDR3 extends over 14 amino acids. V lost 1 base and J lost 5; bases outside the gene matches: 7. Germline V gene lookup returns CDR1 DFQATT and CDR2 SNEGSKA (reference sequence). CDR3 coding DNA: TGCAGTGCTAGAGCGTACAGGGGTTGGGAGACCCAGTACTTC. Translation: CSARAYRGWETQYF.

In this sample, this clonotype turned up many times. This chain links TRBV20-1 with TRBJ2-3; D is unresolved. In germline, CDR1 is DFQATT, CDR2 SNEGSKA (reference sequence). V lost 6 bases and J 2 bases, leaving 15 bases between the germline ends. The CDR3 contains 14 residues. This chain's CDR3 is CSAHWIPDTDTQYF. CDR3 bases: TGCAGTGCCCATTGGATCCCCGACACAGATACGCAGTATTTT.

The chain uses TRBV28 and TRBJ2-7; D might be TRBD2 (5 bases). The length of the CDR3 is 13 residues. V was cut by 6 bases and J by 4 bases, with 13 bases left in between. CDR1 and CDR2 from the germline V gene are MDHEN and SYDVKM. The CDR3 bases are TGTGCCAGCAGCTTCAGCGGATTTTACGAGCAGTACTTC. Protein product: CASSFSGFYEQYF. Full variable domain (remainder filled in from reference TRBV28 and TRBJ2-7): DVKVTQSSRYLVKRTGEKVFLECVQDMDHENMFWYRQDPGLGLRLIYFSYDVKMKEKGDIPEGYSVSREKKERFSLILESASTNQTSMYLCASSFSGFYEQYFGPGTRLTVT.

This clonotype turned up a few times. The chain combines TRBV30 with TRBJ2-7; D is undetermined. Germline values: CDR1 GTSNPN, CDR2 SVGIG (reference sequence). The V end lost 2 bases, the J end lost 2 bases, and 10 bases lay between the germline ends. CDR3 size: 13 residues. The CDR3 is CAWSRVPAYEQYF. In DNA, the CDR3 is TGTGCCTGGAGTCGGGTCCCCGCCTACGAGCAGTACTTC.

This rearrangement joins TRBV11-2 to TRBJ2-3, with D possibly TRBD2 on 5 matching bases. The V end was cut by 8 bases, the J end by 2 bases, with 20 bases between. The CDR3 is 16 amino acids. CDR1 and CDR2 (germline): SGHAT, FQNNGV. CDR3 nucleotides: TGTGCCAGCTCGGTAAGGCCGAAAGGACTCACAGATACGCAGTATTTT. Protein: CASSVRPKGLTDTQYF.

This clonotype occurred many times. This chain joins TRBV4-3 and TRBJ2-7, with 7 nucleotides matching TRBD2. The J segment lost 4 bases and the V segment lost 1 base, leaving 4 bases of the junction unmatched. The CDR3 length is 14 residues. Germline CDR1 reads LGHNA; CDR2 reads YSLEER. In DNA form, the CDR3 reads TGCGCCAGCAGCCAAGGTGGCGGGAGTTACGAGCAGTACTTC. Translation: CASSQGGGSYEQYF.

This clonotype has a count of ten or more. V is TRBV5-1 and J is TRBJ1-2; D unresolved. Trimming stripped 0 bases from V and 1 base from J, with 7 bases between. There are 14 residues in the CDR3. Germline V CDR1 and CDR2: SGHRS, YFSETQ. In DNA, the CDR3 is TGCGCCAGCAGCTTGGCCGGCAGTAACTATGGCTACACCTTC. This translates into CASSLAGSNYGYTF. The variable domain in full, with the rest retrieved from reference TRBV5-1 and TRBJ1-2, is KAGVTQTPRYLIKTRGQQVTLSCSPISGHRSVSWYQQTPGQGLQFLFEYFSETQRNKGNFPGRFSGRQFSNSRSEMNVSTLELGDSALYLCASSLAGSNYGYTFGSGTRLTVV.

Many counts were recorded for this clonotype. The chain couples TRBV7-9 to TRBJ2-7; 7 bases agree with TRBD1. V shed 5 bases and J 4 bases; nucleotides not matched to a gene: 2. In germline, CDR1 is SEHNR, CDR2 FQNEAQ (reference sequence). CDR3 length: 12 residues. Written as DNA, the CDR3 is TGTGCCAGCAGCGCACAGGGGTACGAGCAGTACTTC. Translating it yields CASSAQGYEQYF.

In this sample, this clonotype turned up a few times. V gene TRBV6-1 combines with J gene TRBJ2-2, with 10 bases fitting TRBD2. The CDR3 consists of 16 residues. Germline values: CDR1 MNHNS, CDR2 SASEGT. The ends lost 6 bases at V and 8 bases at J; junction bases unmatched: 12. In DNA, the CDR3 is TGTGCCAGCAGGCGGAGCGGGAGGGCCCTAAATGGGGAGCTGTTTTTT. Its protein product is CASRRSGRALNGELFF.

This clonotype came up many times. V is TRBV12-3 or TRBV12-4 and J is TRBJ2-5; TRBD2 is a possible D gene (5 bases). V was clipped by 4 bases and J by 2 bases, with 11 bases between them. The CDR3 is made up of 14 amino acids. In DNA, the CDR3 is TGTGCCAGCAGTTCCCGGACTTTACAAGAGACCCAGTACTTC. Its protein is CASSSRTLQETQYF.

The sample holds many counts of this clonotype. The chain couples TRBV29-1 to TRBJ2-7; 13 bases match TRBD2. Germline values: CDR1 SQVTM, CDR2 ANQGSEA. Losses at the gene ends were 1 base for V and 2 bases for J; bases not matched to a gene: 2. The CDR3 contains 15 residues. The CDR3 reads CSVEVLAGGPYEQYF. The CDR3 coding sequence is TGCAGCGTTGAAGTACTAGCGGGAGGGCCCTACGAGCAGTACTTC.

This clonotype has a count of ten or more. The chain recombines TRBV5-1 with TRBJ2-2; the match to TRBD1 covers 9 bases. The CDR3 is 16 residues long. From germline, CDR1 is SGHRS and CDR2 YFSETQ. Trimming at V came to 5 bases and at J to 6 bases, leaving 11 bases not matched to a gene. CDR3 protein: CASSRGQGSGSGELFF. Written as DNA, the CDR3 is TGCGCCAGCAGTCGCGGACAGGGGTCGGGTTCCGGGGAGCTGTTTTTT.

The chain combines TRBV7-6 with TRBJ2-7; D is possibly TRBD1 (7 bases). The V gene lost 0 bases and the J gene lost 6 bases, with 12 bases spanning the gap. The CDR3 consists of 14 residues. Germline-derived CDR1 and CDR2 are SGHVS and FNYEAQ. The CDR3 sequence: CASSLAPQGGEQYF. CDR3 bases: TGTGCCAGCAGCTTAGCTCCGCAGGGGGGCGAGCAGTACTTC. The full variable domain, in which reference TRBV7-6 and TRBJ2-7 provide the parts outside the CDR3, is GAGVSQSPRYKVTKRGQDVALRCDPISGHVSLYWYRQALGQGPEFLTYFNYEAQQDKSGLPNDRFSAERPEGSISTLTIQRTEQRDSAMYRCASSLAPQGGEQYFGPGTRLTVT.

This clonotype was seen repeatedly, ten times or more. The V and J genes are TRBV7-9 and TRBJ2-7, with TRBD2 matching 7 bases. The V segment lost 5 bases and the J segment 0 bases; nucleotides outside the gene matches: 10. This CDR3 region has 16 residues. Germline V gives CDR1 SEHNR, CDR2 FQNEAQ (reference sequence). DNA for the CDR3: TGTGCCAGCAGCCCTCCGGGGAGCGGGGCCTCCTACGAGCAGTACTTC. The encoded protein is CASSPPGSGASYEQYF. The whole variable domain, remainder taken from reference TRBV7-9 and TRBJ2-7, is DTGVSQNPRHKITKRGQNVTFRCDPISEHNRLYWYRQTLGQGPEFLTYFQNEAQLEKSRLLSDRFSAERPKGSFSTLEIQRTEQGDSAMYLCASSPPGSGASYEQYFGPGTRLTVT.

This clonotype was counted ten times or more. The chain links TRBV6-2 or TRBV6-3 to TRBJ1-1, with D maybe TRBD1 (5 bases). This CDR3 region has 13 residues. Germline assignment: CDR1 MNHEY and CDR2 SVGEGT. Trimming pared 6 bases from V and 0 bases from J, leaving 8 bases between. The chain's CDR3 is CASREDMNTEAFF. The CDR3 DNA reads TGTGCCAGCAGGGAGGACATGAACACTGAAGCTTTCTTT.

The chain uses TRBV7-2 and TRBJ2-5; 7 bases match TRBD1. Trimming cost V 6 bases and J 4 bases; bases outside gene matches: 11. The CDR3 has 15 residues. Per germline, CDR1 SGHTA and CDR2 FQGNSA. The CDR3 nucleotides are TGTGCCAGCAGTCAACAGGGGAGCTTCGGAGAGACCCAGTACTTC. The encoded protein is CASSQQGSFGETQYF. Filled out from reference TRBV7-2 and TRBJ2-5, the complete variable domain reads GAGVSQSPSNKVTEKGKDVELRCDPISGHTALYWYRQSLGQGLEFLIYFQGNSAPDKSGLPSDRFSAERTGGSVSTLTIQRTQQEDSAVYLCASSQQGSFGETQYFGPGTRLLVL.

In its sample, this clonotype was seen a few times. CDR3 sequence: CAWSSGAWGYEQYF. DNA of the CDR3: TGTGCCTGGAGTTCCGGGGCTTGGGGATACGAGCAGTACTTC. The chain recombines TRBV30 with TRBJ2-7; D may correspond to TRBD1 or TRBD2 (5 bases each). The germline V and J ends were trimmed by 2 bases and 4 bases, with 15 bases remaining between them. The CDR3 contains 14 residues. Germline-derived CDR1 and CDR2 are GTSNPN and SVGIG (reference sequence).

This clonotype occurred a few times. The chain employs TRBV11-2 and TRBJ1-3; 10 nucleotides agree with TRBD1. CDR3 length equals 17 residues. CDR1 SGHAT and CDR2 FQNNGV come from the germline V gene. Unmatched junction bases numbered 5, after V lost 0 bases and J lost 3 bases. CDR3 region: CASSLDWGQGFGNTIYF. DNA for the CDR3: TGTGCCAGCAGCTTAGACTGGGGACAGGGGTTTGGAAACACCATATATTTT.

The J gene is TRBJ2-3, the V gene TRBV30; D is possibly TRBD2 (7 bases). V was cut by 3 bases and J by 3 bases, with 10 bases left in between. There are 13 residues in the CDR3. Germline V gene lookup returns CDR1 GTSNPN and CDR2 SVGIG (reference sequence). In DNA form, the CDR3 reads TGTGCCTGGAGCGGGGGGCGGACAGATACGCAGTATTTT. Protein: CAWSGGRTDTQYF.

This clonotype was seen a handful of times. This CDR3 is CASSRGGAGDPSYEQYF. Here the CDR3 DNA reads TGTGCCAGCAGCCGGGGTGGAGCGGGAGACCCAAGCTACGAGCAGTACTTC. The J gene is TRBJ2-7, the V gene TRBV5-4; 8 nucleotides agree with TRBD2. The CDR3 contains 17 residues. Germline V gives CDR1 SGHNT, CDR2 YYREEE (reference sequence). J gave up 3 bases and V 4 bases, and 15 bases lay outside the gene matches.

This clonotype was counted many times. The chain links TRBV20-1 to TRBJ2-5; 9 bases are a match to TRBD1. V shed 0 bases and J 6 bases; nucleotides not matched to a gene: 8. This CDR3 is built from 15 residues. The germline V gene has CDR1 DFQATT and CDR2 SNEGSKA (reference sequence). The CDR3 coding sequence is TGCAGTGCTAGAGAAACAGGGGGCCGCCATAAGACCCAGTACTTC. Translated, it gives CSARETGGRHKTQYF.